A single sample gave rise to the 13 T cell receptor beta chains below, sequenced in a study of T and B cells in COVID-19 patients (TCRdb year 2020). TRB repertoires were amplified using roughly 230-550 ng of genomic DNA isolated from blood. The reads were generated on an Illumina MiSeq. Multiplex PCR with BIOMED2 TRB-A/B primer pools was used to amplify the TRB rearrangements. Starting from the raw public reads, TCRdb applied fastp trimming at Q25, assembled clones with MiXCR and retained in-frame beta chains. Identical CDR3 proteins give one entry, which carries the most common genes and DNA. The sample table lists 17,000 or so distinct CDR3 sequences, approximately 26% of them with a count of one. The top ten clones comprise around 3.1% of the sample. Sequencing input: blood. The receptors shown here come from a human donor who had recovered from COVID-19.

This clonotype was seen more than once but under ten times. The chain links TRBV7-2 to TRBJ2-5; 8 bases align to TRBD1. With V trimmed by 7 bases and J by 5 bases, 9 bases remained unmatched. The CDR3 has 14 amino acids. Germline lookup yields CDR1 SGHTA and CDR2 FQGNSA. The DNA of the CDR3 is TGTGCCAGCACCCCGGACAGGGTTGTGGAGACCCAGTACTTC. This sequence encodes CASTPDRVVETQYF.

This clonotype was detected only a few times. This chain uses TRBV6-5 with TRBJ2-3, with D perhaps being TRBD1 or TRBD2 (5 bases each). Germline assignment: CDR1 MNHEY and CDR2 SVGAGI. Trimming stripped 6 bases from V and 4 bases from J, with 20 bases between. The length of the CDR3 is 16 residues. The CDR3 bases are TGTGCCAGCAGACCCCTTCCTAGGGGAGCCCCAGATACGCAGTATTTT. Its translation: CASRPLPRGAPDTQYF.

Only one count was recorded for this clonotype. The chain carries TRBV6-1 and TRBJ2-3; 11 bases agree with TRBD2. V was pared by 5 bases and J by 3 bases, with 1 base of the junction left unmatched. The germline gives CDR1 MNHNS, CDR2 SASEGT. The CDR3 is 14 amino acids. In nucleotides, the CDR3 is TGTGCCAGCAGTTTAGCGGGAGGGACAGATACGCAGTATTTT. Translation gives CASSLAGGTDTQYF.

V usage is TRBV4-3 and J usage is TRBJ1-5; D remains ambiguous. Between the trimmed V and J ends, which lost 0 bases and 3 bases, there was a span of 18 bases. The CDR3 spans 18 residues. Germline CDR1 and CDR2: LGHNA and YSLEER. CDR3 sequence reads: CASSQDKPGAPHNQPQHF. The DNA for the CDR3 is TGCGCCAGCAGCCAAGATAAGCCCGGCGCCCCCCACAATCAGCCCCAGCATTTT.

This clonotype is medium-sized in the sample. The chain employs TRBV29-1 and TRBJ2-7; D not resolved. Trimming shortened V by 0 bases and J by 7 bases, and 10 bases separated the two germline ends. The CDR3 covers 12 residues. Germline loops: CDR1 SQVTM, CDR2 ANQGSEA. CDR3 loop: CSVEEPRKEQYF. CDR3 nucleotide sequence: TGCAGCGTTGAAGAACCTCGGAAAGAGCAGTACTTC.

The rearrangement uses TRBV28 and TRBJ2-2; D possibly uses TRBD1 or TRBD2 (5 bases each). Germline CDR1 and CDR2: MDHEN and SYDVKM. V lost 10 bases and J 8 bases, leaving 14 bases between the germline ends. This CDR3 spans 12 amino acids. The CDR3 coding sequence is TGTGCCACACTACCGGGGCGAGGGGAGCTGTTTTTT. Translation: CATLPGRGELFF.

The V and J genes are TRBV5-1 and TRBJ1-1; D ambiguous. Germline V lookup: CDR1 SGHRS, CDR2 YFSETQ. V lost 0 bases, J lost 4 bases, and 13 bases lay in between. The CDR3 contains 15 residues. The CDR3 loop reads CASSLVSGIGTEAFF. CDR3 DNA sequence: TGCGCCAGCAGCTTGGTCAGTGGGATAGGCACTGAAGCTTTCTTT.

This rearrangement joins TRBV6-1 to TRBJ1-5; D is unclear. V lost 5 bases and J 3 bases, leaving 17 bases between the germline ends. The CDR3 is 16 amino acids. Germline-derived CDR1 and CDR2 are MNHNS and SASEGT. CDR3 residues: CASSPKQLGINQPQHF. The DNA for the CDR3 is TGTGCCAGCAGTCCAAAGCAGTTGGGTATCAATCAGCCCCAGCATTTT.

The chain combines TRBV7-4 with TRBJ1-3; unclear D gene. This CDR3 has 16 amino acids. Looked up from germline, CDR1 is SGHVT and CDR2 is SQSDAQ. V was trimmed by 2 bases and J by 0 bases, leaving 11 bases between them. Here the CDR3 reads CASSLTAAYSGNTIYF. As DNA, the CDR3 is TGTGCCAGCAGCTTAACGGCGGCTTACTCTGGAAACACCATATATTTT.

By sample share, this clonotype is medium-sized. The rearrangement links TRBV6-5 to TRBJ2-1, with 9 bases matching TRBD1. V gave up 6 bases and J gave up 6 bases; unmatched junction bases: 12. The CDR3 has 16 amino acids. Germline V CDR1 and CDR2: MNHEY, SVGAGI. CDR3 residues: CASSSTGTGSGNEQFF. The CDR3 nucleotides are TGTGCCAGCAGCTCTACCGGGACAGGGTCGGGCAATGAGCAGTTCTTC.

J is TRBJ2-7 and V is TRBV6-6, with D perhaps being TRBD1 or TRBD2 (5 bases each). The V end lost 2 bases, the J end lost 1 base, and 9 bases lay between the germline ends. The germline V gene encodes CDR1 MNHNY and CDR2 SVGAGI (reference sequence). CDR3 length: 14 amino acids. The CDR3 sequence: CASSYSGGSYEQYF. In DNA form, the CDR3 reads TGTGCCAGCAGTTACAGTGGGGGTTCCTACGAGCAGTACTTC.

This CDR3 reads CASFPDRDALYNEQFF. CDR3 DNA sequence: TGTGCCAGCTTCCCCGACAGGGACGCCTTGTACAATGAGCAGTTCTTC. The chain links TRBV18 to TRBJ2-1; 7 bases match TRBD1. Germline trimming cut 7 bases from V and 4 bases from J; bases unmatched to any gene: 13. Per the germline V gene, CDR1 is KGHSH and CDR2 is LQKENI. The CDR3 is 16 residues long.

This chain uses TRBV14 with TRBJ1-4; D ambiguous. V was pared by 4 bases and J by 8 bases, with 8 bases between. Germline CDR1 and CDR2: SGHDN and FVKESK. The CDR3 runs 12 residues. CDR3 nucleotide sequence: TGTGCCAGCAGCCCCAAGGGCGAAAAACTGTTTTTT. This gives the protein CASSPKGEKLFF.